The sequence of this T cell receptor (beta chain) was determined in a study of cytomegalovirus exposure and HLA in healthy donors. Study details: Unique TCRs from HLA-typed donors, approximately 80 million of them, were held in an early data release. Whole-study findings and limits: Published work reported that the classifier diagnosed cytomegalovirus status with high specificity and sensitivity. The presence/absence work took it that sequencing depth was about the same across donors.

Of note for this clone: Antigen: not known.

Sampled while nominally healthy, donors likely had unrecorded immune exposures. The PCR had 60 Vbeta and 13 Jbeta primers. Repertoires were generated with immunoSEQ multiplex PCR, while TCRdb's copy carries only in-frame clones and drops some. The sample contains about 130,000 clones, about two thirds of which appear only once. The sample comprised PBMCs. The TCR was taken from a woman in her sixties or seventies in good health and CMV-seropositive.

The CDR3 nucleotides read TGTGCCAGCAGTGAAAGGTGGCGGGGGATCGTGAGAGATACGCAGTATTTT. Translating it yields CASSERWRGIVRDTQYF. The genes are TRBV6-1 and TRBJ2-3; 7 positions match TRBD2. CDR1 and CDR2 from the germline V gene are MNHNS and SASEGT. The CDR3 length is 17 residues. V lost 2 bases and J lost 5; bases outside the gene matches: 13.